Sequencing of this T cell receptor (beta chain) was carried out in a study of T cell repertoires in cytomegalovirus infection. Looking at the study overall: Public TCR beta signatures indicated both CMV infection and matching HLA type.

In TCRdb, the reads were re-called with MiXCR into one record per CDR3 protein. The table lists under 200,000 distinct CDR3 sequences, 8% to 10% of them singletons, with about 4.6% in the top ten. Study-level findings and limits: HLA-C-restricted CMV clonotypes gave the most frequent clonotype in two of eight donors. Identification of carriers of CMV plus the relevant HLA was achieved through cumulative public TCR beta family frequency.

V was shortened by 5 bases and J by 5 bases, with 10 bases between the two germline ends. This CDR3 is 13 amino acids long. In germline, CDR1 is SGHTA, CDR2 FQGNSA. This clonotype showed up many times. The antigen is undetermined. The V and J genes are TRBV7-2 and TRBJ1-5, with D perhaps matching TRBD1 (5 bases). This TCR derives from a human donor in good health (CMV status not recorded). Some clones in this sample may be carry-over from other donors' samples. Material for sequencing was PBMCs. CDR3 sequence: CASSPGEDQPQHF. The DNA of the CDR3 is TGTGCCAGCAGCCCGGGGGAGGATCAGCCCCAGCATTTT.